This T cell receptor beta chain was captured in a study of regulatory T cells in long-lasting Graves disease. iRepertoire HTBI primers and Arm-PCR of CDR3 regions built TCR beta libraries. Original processing notes: Taken together, the samples had 62 TRBV and 13 to 15 TRBJ segments identified. From the multiplex PCR reads, TCRdb called clonotypes with MiXCR, one entry per CDR3 protein. The V and J calls shown here were made by TCRdb, not taken from the authors' results. The repertoire holds a few hundred thousand distinct CDR3 sequences, about a sixth seen once, with more than 20% in the top ten. Specified time point: newly diagnosed GD, antithyroid drugs for less than 3 months. Making the TCR library involved RNA that had been extracted from PBMCs. Source: peripheral blood mononuclear cells (PBMCs), taken at new diagnosis, from a patient treated with antithyroid drugs. The TCR originated in a female donor with Graves disease.

CDR3 protein: CASSVGLAGVEQFF. The CDR3, as DNA: TGTGCCAGCAGCGTCGGACTAGCGGGAGTGGAGCAGTTCTTC. This chain joins TRBV11-3 and TRBJ2-5; the match to TRBD2 covers 13 bases. The J call is uncertain, as TRBJ2-1 better fits the DNA end. This CDR3 contains 14 residues. Germline V CDR1 and CDR2: SGHNT, YENEEA.